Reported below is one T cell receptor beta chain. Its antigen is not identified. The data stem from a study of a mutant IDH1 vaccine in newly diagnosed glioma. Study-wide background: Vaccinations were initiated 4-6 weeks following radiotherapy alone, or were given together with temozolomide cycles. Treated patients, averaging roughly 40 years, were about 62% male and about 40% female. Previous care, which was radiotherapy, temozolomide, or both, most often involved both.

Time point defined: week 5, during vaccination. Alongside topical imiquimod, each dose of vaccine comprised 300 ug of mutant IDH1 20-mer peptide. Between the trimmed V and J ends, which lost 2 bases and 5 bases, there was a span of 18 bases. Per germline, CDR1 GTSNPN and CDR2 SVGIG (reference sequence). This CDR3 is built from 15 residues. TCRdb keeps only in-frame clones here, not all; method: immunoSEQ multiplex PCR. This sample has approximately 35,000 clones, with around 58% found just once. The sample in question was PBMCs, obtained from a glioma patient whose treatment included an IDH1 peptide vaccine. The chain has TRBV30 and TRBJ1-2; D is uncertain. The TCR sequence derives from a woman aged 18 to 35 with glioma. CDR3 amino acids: CAWSSMSDVIYGYTF. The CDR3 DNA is TGTGCCTGGAGTTCCATGTCGGACGTAATTTATGGCTACACCTTC. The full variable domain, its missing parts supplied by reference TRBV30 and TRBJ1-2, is SQTIHQWPATLVQPVGSPLSLECTVEGTSNPNLYWYRQAAGRGLQLLFYSVGIGQISSEVPQNLSASRPQDRQFILSSKKLLLSDSGFYLCAWSSMSDVIYGYTFGSGTRLTVV.